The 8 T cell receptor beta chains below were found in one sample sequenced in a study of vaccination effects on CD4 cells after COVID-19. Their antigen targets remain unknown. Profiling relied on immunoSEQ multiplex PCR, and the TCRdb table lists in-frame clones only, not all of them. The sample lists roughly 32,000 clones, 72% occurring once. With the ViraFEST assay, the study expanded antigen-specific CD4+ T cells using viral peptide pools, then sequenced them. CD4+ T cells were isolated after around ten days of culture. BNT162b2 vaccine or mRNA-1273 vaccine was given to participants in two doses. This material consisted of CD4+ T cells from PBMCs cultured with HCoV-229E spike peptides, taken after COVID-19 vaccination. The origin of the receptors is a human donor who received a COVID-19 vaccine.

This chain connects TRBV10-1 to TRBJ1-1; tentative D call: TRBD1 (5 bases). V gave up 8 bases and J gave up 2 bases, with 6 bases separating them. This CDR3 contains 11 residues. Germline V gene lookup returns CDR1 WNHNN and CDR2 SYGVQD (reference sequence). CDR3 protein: CASGDNTEAFF. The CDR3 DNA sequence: TGCGCCAGCGGGGACAACACTGAAGCTTTCTTT.

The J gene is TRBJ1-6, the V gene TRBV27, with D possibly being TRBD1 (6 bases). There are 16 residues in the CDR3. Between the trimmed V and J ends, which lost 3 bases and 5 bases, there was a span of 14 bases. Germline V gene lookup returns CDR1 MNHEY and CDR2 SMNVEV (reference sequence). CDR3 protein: CASSFYWGADNSPLHF. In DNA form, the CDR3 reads TGTGCCAGCAGTTTTTATTGGGGGGCCGATAATTCACCCCTCCACTTT.

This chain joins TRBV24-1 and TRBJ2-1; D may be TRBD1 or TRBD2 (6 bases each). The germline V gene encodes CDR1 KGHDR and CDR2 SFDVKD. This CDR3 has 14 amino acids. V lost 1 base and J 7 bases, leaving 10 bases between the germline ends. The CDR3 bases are TGTGCCACCAGTGATTTAGGGGGGCCAAATGAGCAGTTCTTC. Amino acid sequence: CATSDLGGPNEQFF.

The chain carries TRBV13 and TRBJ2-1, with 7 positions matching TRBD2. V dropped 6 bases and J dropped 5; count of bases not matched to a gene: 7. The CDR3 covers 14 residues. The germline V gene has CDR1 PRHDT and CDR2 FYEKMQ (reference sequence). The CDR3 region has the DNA TGTGCCAGCAGGTCGGGACTAAAAAACAATGAGCAGTTCTTC. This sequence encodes CASRSGLKNNEQFF.

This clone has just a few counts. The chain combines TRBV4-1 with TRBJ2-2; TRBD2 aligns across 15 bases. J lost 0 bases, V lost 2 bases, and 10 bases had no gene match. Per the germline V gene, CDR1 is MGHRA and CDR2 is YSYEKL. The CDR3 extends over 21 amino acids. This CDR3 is CASSQPYGRTSGRANTGELFF. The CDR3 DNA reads TGCGCCAGCAGCCAACCTTACGGGAGGACTAGCGGGAGGGCGAACACCGGGGAGCTGTTTTTT.

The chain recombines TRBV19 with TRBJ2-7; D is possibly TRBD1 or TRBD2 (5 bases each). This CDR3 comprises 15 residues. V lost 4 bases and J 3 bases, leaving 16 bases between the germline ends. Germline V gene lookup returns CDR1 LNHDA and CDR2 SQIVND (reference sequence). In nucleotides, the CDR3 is TGTGCCAGTAGTACTTCCTGGGTGGGGGTCTACGAGCAGTACTTC. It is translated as CASSTSWVGVYEQYF.

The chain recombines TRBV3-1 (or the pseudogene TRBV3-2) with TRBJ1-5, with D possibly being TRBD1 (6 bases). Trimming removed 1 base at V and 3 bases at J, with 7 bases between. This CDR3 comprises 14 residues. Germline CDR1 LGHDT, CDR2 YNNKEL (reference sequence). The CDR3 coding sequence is TGTGCCAGCAGCCAAGGGACAGACAATCAGCCCCAGCATTTT. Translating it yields CASSQGTDNQPQHF.

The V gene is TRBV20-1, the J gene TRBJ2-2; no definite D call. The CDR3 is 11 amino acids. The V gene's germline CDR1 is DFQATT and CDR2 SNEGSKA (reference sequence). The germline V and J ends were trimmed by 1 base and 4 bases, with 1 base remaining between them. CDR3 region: CSARVTGELFF. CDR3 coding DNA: TGCAGTGCTAGAGTCACCGGGGAGCTGTTTTTT.